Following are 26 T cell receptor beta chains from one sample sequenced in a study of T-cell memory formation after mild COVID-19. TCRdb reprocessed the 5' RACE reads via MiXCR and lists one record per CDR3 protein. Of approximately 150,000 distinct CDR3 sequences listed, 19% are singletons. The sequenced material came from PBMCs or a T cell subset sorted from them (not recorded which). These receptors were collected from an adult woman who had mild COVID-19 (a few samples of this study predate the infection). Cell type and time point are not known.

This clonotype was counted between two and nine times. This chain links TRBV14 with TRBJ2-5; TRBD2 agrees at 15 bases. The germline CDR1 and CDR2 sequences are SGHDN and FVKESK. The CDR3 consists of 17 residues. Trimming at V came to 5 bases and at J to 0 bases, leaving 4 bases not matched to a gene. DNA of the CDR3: TGTGCCAGCAGCTCTGGACTAGCGGGAGGGTACCAAGAGACCCAGTACTTC. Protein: CASSSGLAGGYQETQYF.

The CDR3 reads CASSEGSGGALYNEQFF. CDR3 nucleotides: TGCGCCAGCAGTGAGGGGTCCGGGGGGGCGCTCTACAATGAGCAGTTCTTC. The gene calls are TRBV10-2 and TRBJ2-1; 8 bases match TRBD2. This CDR3 is built from 17 residues. V dropped 2 bases and J dropped 3; count of bases not matched to a gene: 9. Germline CDR1 is WSHSY and CDR2 is SAAADI.

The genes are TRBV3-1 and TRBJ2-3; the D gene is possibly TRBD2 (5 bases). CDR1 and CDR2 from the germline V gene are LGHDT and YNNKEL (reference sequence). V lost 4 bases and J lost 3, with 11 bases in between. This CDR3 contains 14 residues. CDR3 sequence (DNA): TGTGCCAGCAGCCGGCCTAGCACGACAGATACGCAGTATTTT. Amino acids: CASSRPSTTDTQYF.

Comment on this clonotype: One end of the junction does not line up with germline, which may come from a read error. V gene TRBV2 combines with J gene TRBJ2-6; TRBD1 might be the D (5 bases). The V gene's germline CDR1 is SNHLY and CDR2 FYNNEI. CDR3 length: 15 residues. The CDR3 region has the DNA TGTGCCAGCAGTTACTTAAGCTCTGGGGCCAGCGTCCTGACTTTC. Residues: CASSYLSSGASVLTF.

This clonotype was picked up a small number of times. This chain's CDR3 is CASSPPGQGGNEQFF. CDR3 sequence (DNA): TGTGCCAGCAGCCCCCCGGGACAGGGTGGCAATGAGCAGTTCTTC. This chain connects TRBV12-3 or TRBV12-4 to TRBJ2-1, with TRBD1 identical over 9 bases. The CDR3 spans 15 residues. The V gene end was trimmed by 6 bases and the J gene end by 6 bases; junction bases not matched to a gene: 9.

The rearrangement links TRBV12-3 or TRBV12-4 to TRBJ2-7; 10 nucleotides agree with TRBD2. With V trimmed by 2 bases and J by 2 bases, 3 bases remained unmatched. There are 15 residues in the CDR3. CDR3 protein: CASSLIAGGPYEQYF. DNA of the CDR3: TGTGCCAGCAGTTTAATAGCGGGGGGCCCCTACGAGCAGTACTTC.

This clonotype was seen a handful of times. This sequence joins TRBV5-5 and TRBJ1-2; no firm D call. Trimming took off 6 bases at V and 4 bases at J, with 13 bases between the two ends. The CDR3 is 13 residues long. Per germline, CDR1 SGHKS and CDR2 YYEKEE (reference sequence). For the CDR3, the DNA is TGTGCCAGCATCCTGGACCTTCCCTATGGCTACACCTTC. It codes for CASILDLPYGYTF.

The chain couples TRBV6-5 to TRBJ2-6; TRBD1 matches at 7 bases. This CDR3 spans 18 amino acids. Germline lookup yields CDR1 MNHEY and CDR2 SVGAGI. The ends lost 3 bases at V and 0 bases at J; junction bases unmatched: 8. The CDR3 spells CASSYRTGTDSGANVLTF. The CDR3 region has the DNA TGTGCCAGCAGTTATCGGACAGGAACAGACTCTGGGGCCAACGTCCTGACTTTC.

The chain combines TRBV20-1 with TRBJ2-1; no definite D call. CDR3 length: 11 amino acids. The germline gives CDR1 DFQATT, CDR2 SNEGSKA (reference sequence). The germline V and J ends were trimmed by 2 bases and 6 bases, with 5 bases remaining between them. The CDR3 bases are TGCAGTGCTAGATTAGGCAATGAGCAGTTCTTC. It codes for CSARLGNEQFF.

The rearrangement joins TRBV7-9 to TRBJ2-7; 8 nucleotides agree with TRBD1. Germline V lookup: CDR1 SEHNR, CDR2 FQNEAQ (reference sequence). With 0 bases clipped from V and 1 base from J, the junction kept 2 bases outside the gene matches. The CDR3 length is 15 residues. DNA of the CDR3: TGTGCCAGCAGCTTAGCCCGGGACAGGTCCTACGAGCAGTACTTC. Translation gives CASSLARDRSYEQYF. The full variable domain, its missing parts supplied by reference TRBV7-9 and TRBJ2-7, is DTGVSQNPRHKITKRGQNVTFRCDPISEHNRLYWYRQTLGQGPEFLTYFQNEAQLEKSRLLSDRFSAERPKGSFSTLEIQRTEQGDSAMYLCASSLARDRSYEQYFGPGTRLTVT.

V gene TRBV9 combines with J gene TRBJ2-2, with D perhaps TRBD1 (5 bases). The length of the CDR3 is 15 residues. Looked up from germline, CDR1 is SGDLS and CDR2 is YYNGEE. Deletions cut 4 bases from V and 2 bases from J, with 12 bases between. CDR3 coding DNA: TGTGCCAGCAGCCCACTCCAGGGAAACACCGGGGAGCTGTTTTTT. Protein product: CASSPLQGNTGELFF.

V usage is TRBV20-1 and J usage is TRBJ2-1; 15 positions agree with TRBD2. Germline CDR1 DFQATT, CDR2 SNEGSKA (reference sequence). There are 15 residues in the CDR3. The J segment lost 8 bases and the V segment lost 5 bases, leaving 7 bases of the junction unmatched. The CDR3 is CSARTSGGVFDEQFF. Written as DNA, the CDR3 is TGCAGTGCTCGGACTAGCGGGGGGGTGTTCGATGAGCAGTTCTTC.

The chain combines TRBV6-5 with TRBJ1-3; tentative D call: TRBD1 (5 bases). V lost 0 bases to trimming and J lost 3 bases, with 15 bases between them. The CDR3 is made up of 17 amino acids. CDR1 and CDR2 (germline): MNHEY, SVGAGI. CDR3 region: CASSYSRNGGSGNTIYF. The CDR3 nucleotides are TGTGCCAGCAGTTACTCGAGAAACGGGGGTAGTGGAAACACCATATATTTT.

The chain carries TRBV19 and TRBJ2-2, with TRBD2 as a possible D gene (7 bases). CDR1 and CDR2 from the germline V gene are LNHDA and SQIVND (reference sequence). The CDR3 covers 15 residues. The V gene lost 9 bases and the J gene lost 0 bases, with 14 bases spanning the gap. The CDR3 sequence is CASGGPAANTGELFF. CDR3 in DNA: TGTGCCAGCGGGGGGCCGGCAGCGAACACCGGGGAGCTGTTTTTT. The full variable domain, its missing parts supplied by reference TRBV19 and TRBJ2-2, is DGGITQSPKYLFRKEGQNVTLSCEQNLNHDAMYWYRQDPGQGLRLIYYSQIVNDFQKGDIAEGYSVSREKKESFPLTVTSAQKNPTAFYLCASGGPAANTGELFFGEGSRLTVL.

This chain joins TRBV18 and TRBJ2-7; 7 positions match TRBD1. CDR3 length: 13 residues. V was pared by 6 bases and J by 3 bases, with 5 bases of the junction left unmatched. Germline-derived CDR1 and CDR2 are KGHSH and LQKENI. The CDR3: CASSSTGVYEQYF. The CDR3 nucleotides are TGTGCCAGCTCCTCTACAGGGGTCTACGAGCAGTACTTC.

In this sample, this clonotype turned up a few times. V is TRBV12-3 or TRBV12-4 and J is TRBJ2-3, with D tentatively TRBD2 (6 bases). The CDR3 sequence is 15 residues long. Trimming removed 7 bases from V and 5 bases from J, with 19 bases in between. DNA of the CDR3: TGTGCCAGCACCCGGACTACAACGCTCAGAGATACGCAGTATTTT. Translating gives CASTRTTTLRDTQYF.

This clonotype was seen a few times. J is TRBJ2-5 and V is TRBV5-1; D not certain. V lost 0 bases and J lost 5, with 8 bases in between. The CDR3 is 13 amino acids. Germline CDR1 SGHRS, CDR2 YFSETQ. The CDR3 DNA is TGCGCCAGCAGCTTGGCCAGCCGCGAGACCCAGTACTTC. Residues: CASSLASRETQYF.

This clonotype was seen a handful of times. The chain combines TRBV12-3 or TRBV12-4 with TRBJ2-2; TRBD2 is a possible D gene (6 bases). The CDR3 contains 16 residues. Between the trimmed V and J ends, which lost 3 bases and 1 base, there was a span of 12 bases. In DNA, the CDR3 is TGTGCCAGCAGTTTGGGGTTGCGGGGGAACACCGGGGAGCTGTTTTTT. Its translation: CASSLGLRGNTGELFF.

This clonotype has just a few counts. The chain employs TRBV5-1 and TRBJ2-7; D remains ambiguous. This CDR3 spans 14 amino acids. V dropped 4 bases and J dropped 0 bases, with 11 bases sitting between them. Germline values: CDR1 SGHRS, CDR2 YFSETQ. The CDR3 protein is CASSVWVSSYEQYF. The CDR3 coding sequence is TGCGCCAGCAGCGTGTGGGTTAGCTCCTACGAGCAGTACTTC. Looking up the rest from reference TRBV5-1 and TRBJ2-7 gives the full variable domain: KAGVTQTPRYLIKTRGQQVTLSCSPISGHRSVSWYQQTPGQGLQFLFEYFSETQRNKGNFPGRFSGRQFSNSRSEMNVSTLELGDSALYLCASSVWVSSYEQYFGPGTRLTVT.

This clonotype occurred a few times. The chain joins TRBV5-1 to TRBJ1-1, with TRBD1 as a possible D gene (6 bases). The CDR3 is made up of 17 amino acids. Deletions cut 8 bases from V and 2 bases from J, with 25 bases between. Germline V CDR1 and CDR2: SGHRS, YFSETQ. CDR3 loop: CASGSSSRQAANTEAFF. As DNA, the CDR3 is TGCGCCAGTGGGAGTTCGTCCAGACAGGCCGCAAACACTGAAGCTTTCTTT. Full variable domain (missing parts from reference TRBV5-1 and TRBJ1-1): KAGVTQTPRYLIKTRGQQVTLSCSPISGHRSVSWYQQTPGQGLQFLFEYFSETQRNKGNFPGRFSGRQFSNSRSEMNVSTLELGDSALYLCASGSSSRQAANTEAFFGQGTRLTVV.

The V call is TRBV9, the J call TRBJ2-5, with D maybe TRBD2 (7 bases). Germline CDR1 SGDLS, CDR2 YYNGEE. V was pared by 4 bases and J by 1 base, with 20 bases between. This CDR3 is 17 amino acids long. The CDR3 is CASSPGRGVAGQETQYF. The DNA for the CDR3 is TGTGCCAGCAGCCCCGGTAGGGGGGTAGCGGGCCAAGAGACCCAGTACTTC.

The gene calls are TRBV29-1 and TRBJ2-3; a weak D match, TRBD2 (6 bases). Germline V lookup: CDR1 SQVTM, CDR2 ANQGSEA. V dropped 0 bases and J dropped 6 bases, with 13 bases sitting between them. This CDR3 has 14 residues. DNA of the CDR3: TGCAGCGTTGAAGATTCGGGGGTAGGCGATACGCAGTATTTT. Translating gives CSVEDSGVGDTQYF.

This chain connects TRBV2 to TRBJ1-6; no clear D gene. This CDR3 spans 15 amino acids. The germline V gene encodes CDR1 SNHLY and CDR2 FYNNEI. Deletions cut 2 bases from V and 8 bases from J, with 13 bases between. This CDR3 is CASSESRSGYSPLHF. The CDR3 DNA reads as TGTGCCAGCAGTGAATCGAGATCGGGTTATTCACCCCTCCACTTT.

CDR3 in amino acids: CAIRAGQGDWIGELFF. CDR3 nucleotides: TGTGCCATCAGGGCGGGACAGGGCGACTGGATCGGGGAGCTGTTTTTT. The V and J genes are TRBV10-3 and TRBJ2-2, with 9 bases lining up with TRBD1. The germline V gene encodes CDR1 ENHRY and CDR2 SYGVKD. The CDR3 loop spans 16 amino acids. V was clipped by 6 bases and J by 7 bases; unmatched bases: 12.

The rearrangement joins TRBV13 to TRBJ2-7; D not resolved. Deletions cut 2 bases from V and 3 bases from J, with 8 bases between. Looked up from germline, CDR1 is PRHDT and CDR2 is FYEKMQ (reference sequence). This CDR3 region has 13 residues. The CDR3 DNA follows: TGTGCCAGCAGCTTAAGGTTGGGCTACGAGCAGTACTTC. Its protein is CASSLRLGYEQYF.

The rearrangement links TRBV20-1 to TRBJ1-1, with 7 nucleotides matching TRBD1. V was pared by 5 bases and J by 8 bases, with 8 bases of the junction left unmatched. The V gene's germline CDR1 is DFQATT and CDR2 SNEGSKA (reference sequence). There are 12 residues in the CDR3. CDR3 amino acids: CSAHRQGREAFF. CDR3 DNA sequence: TGCAGTGCTCACAGACAGGGCAGAGAAGCTTTCTTT.